Listed here is a single T cell receptor (beta chain). The data belong to a study of T cell responses to AZD1222 COVID-19 vaccine. Sequencing was performed with immunoSEQ multiplex PCR; in TCRdb, only in-frame clones are kept and a portion is missing. The sample lists around 94,000 clones, about 85% seen once, with 4.5% to 5% in the top ten. This CDR3 spans 13 amino acids. Germline V gives CDR1 SGHAT, CDR2 FQNNGV. Trimming left V 5 bases short and J 7 bases short, with 14 bases between. This TCR came from an adult who received the AZD1222 COVID-19 vaccine. The starting material was peripheral blood, obtained 28 days after the second AZD1222 dose. The V call is TRBV11-2, the J call TRBJ2-5, with a weak D call TRBD1 (5 bases). The CDR3 bases are TGTGCCAGCAGCCAGGGTCAGGCAAGGACCCAGTACTTC. Encoded protein: CASSQGQARTQYF.